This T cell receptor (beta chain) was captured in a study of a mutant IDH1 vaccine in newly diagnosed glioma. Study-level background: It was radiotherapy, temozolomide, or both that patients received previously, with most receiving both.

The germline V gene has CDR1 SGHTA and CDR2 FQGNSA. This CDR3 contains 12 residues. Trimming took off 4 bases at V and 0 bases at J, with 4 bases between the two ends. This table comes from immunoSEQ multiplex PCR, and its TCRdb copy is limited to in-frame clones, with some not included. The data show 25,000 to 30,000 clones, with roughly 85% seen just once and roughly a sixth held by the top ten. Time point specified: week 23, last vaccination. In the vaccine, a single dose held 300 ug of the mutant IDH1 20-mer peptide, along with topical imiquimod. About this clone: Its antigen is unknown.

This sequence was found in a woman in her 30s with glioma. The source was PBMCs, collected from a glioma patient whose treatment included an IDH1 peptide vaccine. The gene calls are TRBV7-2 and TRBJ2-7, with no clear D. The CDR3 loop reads CASSSSSYEQYF. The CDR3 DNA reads TGTGCCAGCAGCTCGAGCTCCTACGAGCAGTACTTC.